This T cell receptor (beta chain) was identified during a study of blood T cell repertoires in COVID-19. Background on the study: PBMCs, B-cell-depleted T cells, or T cells provided the cDNA or gDNA that made up the material.

This CDR3 comprises 12 residues. The V end was cut by 4 bases, the J end by 0 bases, with 4 bases between. The germline V gene encodes CDR1 MNHEY and CDR2 SVGEGT. Data came from immunoSEQ multiplex PCR; TCRdb stores just in-frame clones and leaves some out. The sample has some 350,000 clones, roughly nine tenths seen once. This TCR was recovered from a woman in her thirties with COVID-19, enrolled during active disease. This chain uses TRBV6-2 or TRBV6-3 with TRBJ2-7; D remains unclear. The sequencing sample was made of peripheral blood. This CDR3 reads CASSSNSYEQYF. For the CDR3, the DNA is TGTGCCAGCAGTTCAAACTCCTACGAGCAGTACTTC.